This T cell receptor beta chain appears in the sequencing data of a study of T cells in Graves' hyperthyroidism and ophthalmopathy. The CDR3 regions of TCR beta were amplified from RNA transcripts. When the TCR CDR3 underwent first-round RT-PCR, the HTBI primer set was used. TCRdb analysed the multiplex PCR reads with MiXCR anew, one entry per CDR3 protein. The sample yields around 250,000 distinct CDR3 sequences, more than 20% seen once. Trimming shortened V by 3 bases and J by 1 base, and 12 bases separated the two germline ends. This CDR3 region has 15 residues. Germline CDR1 and CDR2: MNHNS and SASEGT. At least ten counts were recorded for this clonotype.

The V call is TRBV6-1, the J call TRBJ1-1, with D possibly matching TRBD1 (5 bases). Sequencing input: blood. This clonotype was obtained from a woman in her 40s with Graves' ophthalmopathy. CDR3 DNA sequence: TGTGCCAGCAGTGATTTCTACACAGGGAACACTGAAGCTTTCTTT. Amino acid sequence: CASSDFYTGNTEAFF.